This T cell receptor beta chain stems from a study of blood T cell repertoires in COVID-19. Study-wide background: The analysed material was cDNA or gDNA that came from T cells, B-cell-depleted T cells, or PBMCs.

In its sample, this clone was seen a few times. TCRdb's table, derived via immunoSEQ multiplex PCR, lists solely in-frame clones and lacks some. The sample holds approximately 190,000 clones; around 90% are singletons and the top ten take 6%. With 1 base removed from V and 7 bases from J, the gap between germline ends came to 17 bases. The CDR3 runs 15 residues. Per the germline V gene, CDR1 is SGHVS and CDR2 is FQNEAQ. Sequenced input: peripheral blood. The sequence came from a man in his forties or fifties with active or convalescent COVID-19. The chain is built from TRBV7-8 and TRBJ2-7; D unresolved. The CDR3 nucleotides are TGTGCCAGCAGCTTAGGTCCGGGTCTCTTTTCGGAGCAGTACTTC. It translates to CASSLGPGLFSEQYF.